This T cell receptor (beta chain) was obtained from a study of T cell responses to AZD1222 COVID-19 vaccine. Study-wide context: Combined were second doses at about 4 or about 12 weeks. Study-wide results and limits: Among AZD1222 vaccinees, only 5 to 7 were seropositive at baseline. Dominant CD4 TCR responses targeted spike regions 160-218 and 743-854.

Germline values: CDR1 MNHEY, CDR2 SVGAGI. CDR3 length equals 13 residues. Trimming stripped 8 bases from V and 12 bases from J, with 22 bases between. TCRdb's copy holds only in-frame clones and misses some; the assay was immunoSEQ multiplex PCR. In the table there are about 130,000 clones, around nine tenths of which are singletons. Turning to this clone: Its antigen is undetermined.

Source: peripheral blood, taken on day 0 of AZD1222 vaccination. The V gene is TRBV6-5, the J gene TRBJ1-2; tentatively, D is TRBD1 (5 bases). The clonotype was recovered from an adult in good health. CDR3 residues: CASCTPGADTNTF. The CDR3 nucleotides read TGTGCCAGCTGTACCCCCGGGGCTGACACTAACACCTTC.